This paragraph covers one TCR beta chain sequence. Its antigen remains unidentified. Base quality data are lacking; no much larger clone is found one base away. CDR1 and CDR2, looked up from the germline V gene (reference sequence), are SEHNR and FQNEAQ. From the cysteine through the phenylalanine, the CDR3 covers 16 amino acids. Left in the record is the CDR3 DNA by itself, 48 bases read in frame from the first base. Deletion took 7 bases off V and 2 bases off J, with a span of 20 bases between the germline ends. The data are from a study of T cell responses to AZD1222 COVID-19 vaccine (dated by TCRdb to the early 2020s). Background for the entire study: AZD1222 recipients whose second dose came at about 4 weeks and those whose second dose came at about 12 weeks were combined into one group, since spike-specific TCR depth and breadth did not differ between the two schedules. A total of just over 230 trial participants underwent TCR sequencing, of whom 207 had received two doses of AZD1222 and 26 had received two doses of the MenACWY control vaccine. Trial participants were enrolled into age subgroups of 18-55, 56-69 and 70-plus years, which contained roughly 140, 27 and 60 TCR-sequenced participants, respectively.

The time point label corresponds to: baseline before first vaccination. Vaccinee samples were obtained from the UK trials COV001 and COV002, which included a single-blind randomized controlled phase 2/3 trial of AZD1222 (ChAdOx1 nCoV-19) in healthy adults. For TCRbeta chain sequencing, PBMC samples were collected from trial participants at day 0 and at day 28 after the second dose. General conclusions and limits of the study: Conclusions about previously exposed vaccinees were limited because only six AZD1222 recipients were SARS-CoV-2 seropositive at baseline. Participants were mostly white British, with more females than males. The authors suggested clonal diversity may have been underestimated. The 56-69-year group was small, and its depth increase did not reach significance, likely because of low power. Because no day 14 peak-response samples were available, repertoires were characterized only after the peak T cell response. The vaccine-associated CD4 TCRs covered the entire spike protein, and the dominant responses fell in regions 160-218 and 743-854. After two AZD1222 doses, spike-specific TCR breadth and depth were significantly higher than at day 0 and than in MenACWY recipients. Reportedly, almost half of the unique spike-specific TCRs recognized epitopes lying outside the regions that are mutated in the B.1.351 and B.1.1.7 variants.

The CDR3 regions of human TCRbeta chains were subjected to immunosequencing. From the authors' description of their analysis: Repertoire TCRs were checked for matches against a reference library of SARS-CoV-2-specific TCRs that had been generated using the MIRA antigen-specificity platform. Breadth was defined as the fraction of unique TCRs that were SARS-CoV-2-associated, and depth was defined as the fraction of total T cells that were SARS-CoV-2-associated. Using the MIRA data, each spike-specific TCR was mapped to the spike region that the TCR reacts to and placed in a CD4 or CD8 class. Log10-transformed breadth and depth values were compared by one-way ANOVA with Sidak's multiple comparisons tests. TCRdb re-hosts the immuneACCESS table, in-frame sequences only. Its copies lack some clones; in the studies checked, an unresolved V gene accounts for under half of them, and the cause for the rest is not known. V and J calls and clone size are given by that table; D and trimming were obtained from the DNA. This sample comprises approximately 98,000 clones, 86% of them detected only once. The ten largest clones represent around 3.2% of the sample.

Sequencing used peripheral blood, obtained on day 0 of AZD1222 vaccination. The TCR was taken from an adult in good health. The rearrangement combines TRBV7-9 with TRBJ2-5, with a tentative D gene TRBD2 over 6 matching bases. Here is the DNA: TGTGCCAGCACCCTTTGGGACTCCCGGGGTCAAGAGACCCAGTACTTC. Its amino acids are CASTLWDSRGQETQYF.